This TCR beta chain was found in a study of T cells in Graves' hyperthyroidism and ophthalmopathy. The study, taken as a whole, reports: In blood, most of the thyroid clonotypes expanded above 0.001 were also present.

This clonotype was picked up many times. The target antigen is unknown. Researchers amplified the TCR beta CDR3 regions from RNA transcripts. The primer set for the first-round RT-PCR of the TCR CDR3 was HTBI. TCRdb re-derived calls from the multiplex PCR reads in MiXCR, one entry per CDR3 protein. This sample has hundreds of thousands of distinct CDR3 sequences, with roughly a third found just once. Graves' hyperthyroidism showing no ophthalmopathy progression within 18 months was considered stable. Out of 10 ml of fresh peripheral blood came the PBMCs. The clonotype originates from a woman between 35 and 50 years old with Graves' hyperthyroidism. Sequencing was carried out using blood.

The CDR3 spells CSAQLAGGQETQYF. The CDR3 nucleotides are TGCAGCGCCCAGCTAGCGGGAGGCCAAGAGACCCAGTACTTC. This chain links TRBV29-1 with TRBJ2-5; 11 nucleotides match TRBD2. V gave up 7 bases and J gave up 1 base; unmatched junction bases: 5. Looked up from germline, CDR1 is SQVTM and CDR2 is ANQGSEA. The CDR3 sequence is 14 residues long.